Sequencing of this T cell receptor beta chain was carried out in a study of blood T cells in healthy people across ages. About this clonotype: The antigen remains undetermined.

Sample-barcoded 5' priming and a J-beta primer mix drove a second PCR of about 6 to 12 cycles. Tagging of each cDNA molecule was performed by a template-switch adaptor with 12 random nucleotides. Every sample returned 2.5 million or more CDR3-containing paired-end reads. TCRdb redid the calling of the 5' RACE reads with MiXCR, one entry per CDR3 protein. The table has roughly 500,000 distinct CDR3 sequences, about 26% seen once. The germline V and J ends were trimmed by 2 bases and 5 bases, with 9 bases remaining between them. Germline CDR1 is LGHDT and CDR2 is YNNKEL (reference sequence). The CDR3 has 13 residues. Findings and caveats of the study: Per-million-T-cell TCR beta diversity fell roughly linearly with age.

The gene calls are TRBV3-1 and TRBJ1-1; D is ambiguous. The sequenced sample was blood. The clonotype comes from a woman aged 70 to 79 in good health. CDR3 sequence: CASSQLLKTEAFF. Written as DNA, the CDR3 is TGTGCCAGCAGCCAACTACTTAAGACTGAAGCTTTCTTT.